This T cell receptor beta chain was documented in a study of cytomegalovirus exposure and HLA in healthy donors. The PCR contained 60 Vbeta and 13 Jbeta primers. Profiled with immunoSEQ multiplex PCR; TCRdb holds only in-frame clones, not every one. The sample features approximately 30,000 clones, with 1.5% to 2% in its top ten. The V and J ends lost 1 base and 4 bases respectively, with 10 bases between them. Germline V gives CDR1 MGHRA, CDR2 YSYEKL. This CDR3 has 15 residues. The rearrangement links TRBV4-1 to TRBJ1-4; D perhaps matches TRBD1 (6 bases). Sample: PBMCs. The source is a middle-aged woman in good health and CMV-seropositive. The CDR3 spells CASSQGGGLNEKLFF. DNA for the CDR3: TGCGCCAGCAGCCAAGGGGGGGGCCTTAATGAAAAACTGTTTTTT.